This T cell receptor beta chain came from a study of blood T cell repertoires in COVID-19. As for the study in general: From the United States, Italy and Spain came samples of acute and convalescent COVID-19. Sources were T cells, B-cell-depleted T cells, or PBMCs; the material itself was cDNA or gDNA.

Each participant's cohort was designated according to participant-reported clinical history. Produced via immunoSEQ multiplex PCR; TCRdb's table is partial and in-frame only. The sample holds a few hundred thousand clones; more than 75% are singletons and the top ten take 1.5% to 2%. CDR1 and CDR2 (germline): SGHDT, YYEEEE. The V end was cut by 1 base, the J end by 0 bases, with 8 bases between. The CDR3 is 15 residues long. This rearrangement joins TRBV5-6 to TRBJ1-3, with D perhaps matching TRBD1 (5 bases). The source of this sequence is a woman aged 40 to 50 who had recovered from COVID-19. Source material: PBMCs or T cells enriched from blood (not recorded which). CDR3: CASSLTGSSGNTIYF. In DNA form, the CDR3 reads TGTGCCAGCAGCTTGACAGGCAGCTCTGGAAACACCATATATTTT.